This T cell receptor beta chain derives from a study of T cells in Graves' hyperthyroidism and ophthalmopathy. Points from the study as a whole: Ophthalmopathy onset followed model prediction by a median roughly 6 months.

Amplified TCR beta CDR3 regions came from RNA transcripts. An initial round of RT-PCR targeting the TCR CDR3 relied on the HTBI primer set. TCRdb re-called the multiplex PCR reads through MiXCR, storing one row per CDR3 protein. The table includes approximately 360,000 distinct CDR3 sequences, approximately 14% detected once. Comments on this clonotype: Antigen: not known.

Source material for PBMCs was more than 9.5 ml fresh peripheral blood. Trimming removed 6 bases from V and 6 bases from J; junction bases left unmatched: 10. The germline gives CDR1 LNHDA, CDR2 SQIVND (reference sequence). The CDR3 runs 15 residues. The sequenced material came from blood. J is TRBJ2-1 and V is TRBV19; 8 bases map to TRBD2. The sequence was obtained from a woman aged 18-35 years with Graves' hyperthyroidism that later progressed to Graves' ophthalmopathy. In nucleotides, the CDR3 is TGTGCCAGTAGCAAAGGACTAGCTTGGGGCAATGAGCAGTTCTTC. The encoded protein is CASSKGLAWGNEQFF.